Listed below are T cell receptor beta chains from one sample, sequenced in a study of Graves' ophthalmopathy and Graves' hyperthyroidism. MiXCR, run by TCRdb on the multiplex PCR reads, gives a single entry per CDR3 protein. The sample comprises 400,000 to 450,000 distinct CDR3 sequences, under 25% of which are singletons, and 3% rests with the top ten. The material sequenced was peripheral blood. The receptors shown here come from a woman aged 18-29 years with stable Graves' hyperthyroidism. Both conserved end residues are trimmed from each CDR3. Some rows mark clone size as missing; the rest say once, few, many or name a class of expanded clone.

size,V,J,CDR3
.,TRBV5-1,TRBJ2-5,ASSWMTGSQETQY
many,TRBV19,TRBJ1-5,ASTELGVSNQPQH
.,TRBV12-3/TRBV12-4,TRBJ1-5,ASSPGPADQPQH
.,TRBV6-1,TRBJ2-2,ASSWSAEGGTNTGELF
.,TRBV20-1,TRBJ2-7,SARDLSPGTSGFYEQY
few,TRBV14,TRBJ1-1,ASSQDRVWDTEAF
.,TRBV28,TRBJ2-5,ATKTPETQY
many,TRBV7-2,TRBJ2-5,ASSPDSGRPQETQY
many,TRBV6-4,TRBJ2-2,ASSDSESGELF
.,TRBV28,TRBJ2-5,ASSHRTGEETQY
few,TRBV6-1,TRBJ1-2,ASSEVAGRVDGYT
many,TRBV5-1,TRBJ1-6,ASSRGQPQNSPLH
many,TRBV6-5,TRBJ1-3,ASTRDREENTIY
many,TRBV5-1,TRBJ1-2,ASSLRQGGYGYT
few,TRBV6-1,TRBJ2-5,ASSEALSSAETQY
.,TRBV20-1,TRBJ2-2,SAISRTGRLDTGELF
many,TRBV2,TRBJ2-4,ASSQIAKNIKY
.,TRBV20-1,TRBJ2-2,SAQHTGGLF
.,TRBV28,TRBJ1-5,ASSLAPDLNQPQH